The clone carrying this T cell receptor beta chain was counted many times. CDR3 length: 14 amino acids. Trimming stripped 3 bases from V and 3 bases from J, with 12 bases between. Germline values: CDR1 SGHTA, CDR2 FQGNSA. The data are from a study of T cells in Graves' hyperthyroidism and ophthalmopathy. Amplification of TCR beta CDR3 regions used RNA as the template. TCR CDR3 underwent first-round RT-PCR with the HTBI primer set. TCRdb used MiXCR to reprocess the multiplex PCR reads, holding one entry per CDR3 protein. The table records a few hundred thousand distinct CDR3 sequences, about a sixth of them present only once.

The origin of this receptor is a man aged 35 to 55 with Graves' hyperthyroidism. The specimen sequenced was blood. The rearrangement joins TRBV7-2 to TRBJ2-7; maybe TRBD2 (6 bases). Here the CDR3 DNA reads TGTGCCAGCAGCTTTATGGGGACTGTCTACGAGCAGTACTTC. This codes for CASSFMGTVYEQYF.